This T cell receptor beta chain emerged from a study of early T cells in non-severe SARS-CoV-2 infection. Study summary: Alpha and beta chains were unpaired, from unsorted whole-blood bulk RNA.

The CDR3 contains 15 residues. The ends were cut back, 6 bases at V and 3 bases at J, with 18 bases in the middle. CDR1 is MDHEN, CDR2 SYDVKM, per germline. Study results and caveats: Database matching using VDJdb favored anti-spike CD8 responses, with private and CD4 specificities left missing.

Individual cDNA molecules received unique molecular identifiers during library preparation. TCRdb ran MiXCR on the 5' RACE reads and lists one entry per CDR3 protein. The table has about 18,000 distinct CDR3 sequences, 4.5% to 6.5% seen once; the top ten hold about 6%. Points on this clonotype: As yet, its antigen is unknown.

The TCR sequence derives from an adult who was a healthcare worker with PCR-confirmed SARS-CoV-2 infection or an uninfected control (not recorded which). Sample: whole blood. V usage is TRBV28 and J usage is TRBJ2-7, with unresolved D. CDR3 in amino acids: CASRDLTPPRYEQYF. Here the CDR3 DNA reads TGTGCCAGCAGAGACCTGACGCCACCCCGCTACGAGCAGTACTTC.